The 6 T cell receptor beta chains listed next were all sequenced from one sample in a study of regulatory T cells in long-lasting Graves disease. Construction of the TCR beta libraries employed iRepertoire HTBI primers in conjunction with Arm-PCR of CDR3 regions. TCRdb fed the multiplex PCR reads into MiXCR, producing one record per CDR3 protein. This table holds over 500,000 distinct CDR3 sequences, roughly 15% found once. The time point here: newly diagnosed GD, antithyroid drugs for less than 3 months. Construction of the TCR library relied on RNA isolated from PBMCs. Another study also made use of these data, one on T cells in Graves' hyperthyroidism and ophthalmopathy.

Source: peripheral blood mononuclear cells (PBMCs), taken at new diagnosis, from a patient treated with antithyroid drugs. These receptors all stem from a man younger than 30 with Graves disease.

Ten or more counts support this clonotype. DNA of the CDR3: TGTGCCAGCAGCCAAGAGGGTAGACTAGCGGGACGAGGCAATGAGCAGTTCTTC. This encodes CASSQEGRLAGRGNEQFF. This chain connects TRBV3-1 to TRBJ2-1; TRBD2 agrees at 11 bases. The germline V gene encodes CDR1 LGHDT and CDR2 YNNKEL (reference sequence). The CDR3 runs to 18 residues. V trimming: 0 bases; J trimming: 6 bases; junction bases outside the gene matches: 10.

The chain is built from TRBV6-1 and TRBJ2-7, with a tentative D call TRBD2 (6 bases). CDR1 is MNHNS, CDR2 SASEGT, per germline. The CDR3 extends over 11 amino acids. V lost 11 bases, J lost 0 bases, and 8 bases lay in between. CDR3 amino acids: CAAGNSYEQYF. Written as DNA, the CDR3 is TGTGCCGCGGGGAACTCCTACGAGCAGTACTTC.

This clonotype has more than one count but fewer than ten. The chain combines TRBV5-1 with TRBJ1-6; TRBD1 agrees at 8 bases. This CDR3 contains 16 residues. Germline CDR1 and CDR2: SGHRS and YFSETQ. J was trimmed by 10 bases and V by 4 bases; bases with no gene match: 13. The CDR3 loop reads CASSGAGGEGRSPLHF. The CDR3 region has the DNA TGCGCCAGCAGCGGGGCAGGGGGCGAGGGTCGATCACCCCTCCACTTT.

In regard to this clonotype: A read error is possible here, since a much larger clone lies one base away. The CDR3 end shows no conserved phenylalanine or tryptophan, and so a read error is likely. The chain couples TRBV3-1 to TRBJ2-2; D gene ambiguous. The CDR3 covers 13 residues. The germline CDR1 and CDR2 sequences are LGHDT and YNNKEL (reference sequence). V lost 1 base, J lost 9 bases, and 9 bases lay in between. CDR3 region: CASSQGRRRELFS. Written as DNA, the CDR3 is TGTGCCAGCAGCCAAGGCAGGCGGAGGGAGCTGTTTTCT.

A word on this clonotype: A much larger clone differs from this one at a single base, so this may be a read error. V gene TRBV12-3 or TRBV12-4 combines with J gene TRBJ1-2; 8 bases fit TRBD1. This CDR3 has 15 amino acids. The CDR3 DNA is TGTACCAGCAGTTTCAGGGGGCAGGGGGCCTCTGGCTACACCTTC. This encodes CTSSFRGQGASGYTF.

For this clonotype: A clone one base away is much larger, so this may be a read error. The chain uses TRBV29-1 and TRBJ2-7; weak D call: TRBD2 (6 bases). There are 12 residues in the CDR3. Germline assignment: CDR1 SQVTM and CDR2 ANQGSEA. CDR3 residues: CSLPRRVYERYF. CDR3 in DNA: TGCAGCCTCCCGAGGAGGGTTTACGAGCGGTACTTC.